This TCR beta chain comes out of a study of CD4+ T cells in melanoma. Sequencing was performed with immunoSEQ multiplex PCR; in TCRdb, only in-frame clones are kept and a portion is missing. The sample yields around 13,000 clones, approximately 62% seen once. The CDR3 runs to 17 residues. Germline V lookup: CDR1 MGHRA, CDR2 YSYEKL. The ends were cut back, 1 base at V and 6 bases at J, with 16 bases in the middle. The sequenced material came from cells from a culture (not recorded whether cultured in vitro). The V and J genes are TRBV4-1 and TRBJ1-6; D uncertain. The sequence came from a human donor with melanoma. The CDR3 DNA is TGCGCCAGCAGCCAAGCTAGCTGGGTGTCGGTTAATTCACCCCTCCACTTT. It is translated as CASSQASWVSVNSPLHF.